This TCR beta chain came from a study of T cells in Graves' hyperthyroidism and ophthalmopathy. Whole-study context: Peripheral blood was acquired at first diagnosis, ahead of any therapy whatsoever.

This CDR3 has 17 residues. Trimming cost V 4 bases and J 3 bases, with 19 bases left between them. Per germline, CDR1 MNHNS and CDR2 SASEGT. TCR beta CDR3 region amplification was performed from RNA transcripts. Initially, a first-round RT-PCR of the TCR CDR3 employed the HTBI primer set. TCRdb processed the multiplex PCR reads anew with MiXCR; each CDR3 protein has one entry. The sample carries some 400,000 distinct CDR3 sequences, about 13% recorded once. This clonotype has ten or more counts. The receptor's source is a young man with Graves' hyperthyroidism that later progressed to Graves' ophthalmopathy. The rearrangement links TRBV6-1 to TRBJ1-5; D unresolved. The source material was blood. The CDR3 loop reads CASSARYRDIINQPQHF. The CDR3 region has the DNA TGTGCCAGCAGTGCACGTTACCGGGATATAATCAATCAGCCCCAGCATTTT.